This T cell receptor (beta chain) was sequenced during a study of T cells in localized non-small cell lung cancer. General study findings and limits: Heterogeneity remains possible because sequencing was limited to only one tumor region. Adjacent lung had a median roughly 58 of the 100 largest tumor clones. Higher blood T cell density tracked longer overall survival. Clonality of T cells reached its maximum in uninvolved adjacent lung, surpassing tumor.

A word on this clone: The antigen is not known.

The assay was immunoSEQ multiplex PCR, and TCRdb's table has in-frame clones only and misses some. The sample carries roughly 72,000 clones, approximately 87% recorded once. Germline V gene sequence: CDR1 SGHNT, CDR2 YYREEE (reference sequence). V lost 2 bases and J 1 base, leaving 6 bases between the germline ends. This CDR3 region has 13 residues. This chain joins TRBV5-4 and TRBJ1-1; D gene ambiguous. This material consisted of peripheral blood, taken before any cancer treatment. The receptor comes from a male donor at least 60 years old with stage III squamous cell lung carcinoma. CDR3 coding DNA: TGTGCCAGCAGCTTCTGGGGGAACACTGAAGCTTTCTTT. Translated, it gives CASSFWGNTEAFF.